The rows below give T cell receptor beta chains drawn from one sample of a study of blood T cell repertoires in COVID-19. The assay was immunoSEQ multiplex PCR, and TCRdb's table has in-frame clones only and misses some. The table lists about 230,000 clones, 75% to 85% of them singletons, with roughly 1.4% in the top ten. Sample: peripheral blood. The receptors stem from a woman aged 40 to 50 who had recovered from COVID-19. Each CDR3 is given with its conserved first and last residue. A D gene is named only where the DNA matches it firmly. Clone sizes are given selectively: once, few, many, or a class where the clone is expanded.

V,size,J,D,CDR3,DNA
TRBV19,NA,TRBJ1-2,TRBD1,CASSIGQGLEGGYTF,TGTGCCAGTAGTATCGGACAGGGCCTCGAGGGTGGCTACACCTTC
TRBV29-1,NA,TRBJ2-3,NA,CSVDAGGPADTQYF,TGCAGCGTGGATGCCGGGGGGCCAGCGGATACGCAGTATTTT
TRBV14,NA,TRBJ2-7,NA,CASSQATRKHSYEQYF,TGTGCCAGCAGCCAAGCGACACGAAAACACTCCTACGAGCAGTACTTC
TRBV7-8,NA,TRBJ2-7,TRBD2,CASSLRGRRASGGHEQYF,TGTGCCAGCAGCTTAAGGGGCCGCCGGGCTAGCGGGGGACACGAGCAGTACTTC
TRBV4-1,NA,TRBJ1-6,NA,CASSEESWGRENSPLHF,TGCGCCAGCAGCGAAGAGTCATGGGGCAGAGAGAATTCACCCCTCCACTTT
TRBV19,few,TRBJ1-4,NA,CASMSAAPSKLFF,TGTGCCAGTATGAGCGCGGCTCCTTCAAAACTGTTTTTT
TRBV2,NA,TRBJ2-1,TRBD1,CASSDFFGTGGINEQFF,TGTGCCAGCAGTGATTTTTTTGGGACAGGGGGGATCAATGAGCAGTTCTTC
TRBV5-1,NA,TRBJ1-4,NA,CASSLTGTMDEKLFF,TGCGCCAGCAGCTTGACCGGGACAATGGATGAAAAACTGTTTTTT
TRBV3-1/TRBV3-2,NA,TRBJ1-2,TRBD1,CASSQNRGNYGYTF,TGTGCCAGCAGCCAGAACAGGGGTAACTATGGCTACACCTTC
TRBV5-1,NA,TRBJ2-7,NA,CASSLTSSYEQYF,TGCGCCAGCAGCTTGACGAGCTCCTACGAGCAGTACTTC
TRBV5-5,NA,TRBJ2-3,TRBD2,CASRGGSTDTQYF,TGTGCCAGCCGGGGGGGGAGCACAGATACGCAGTATTTT
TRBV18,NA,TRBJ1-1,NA,CASSRPGKVDTEAFF,TGTGCCAGCTCACGGCCAGGGAAGGTGGACACTGAAGCTTTCTTT
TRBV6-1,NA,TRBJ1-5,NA,CASSELLQGVNQPQHF,TGTGCCAGCAGTGAACTTTTACAGGGAGTAAATCAGCCCCAGCATTTT
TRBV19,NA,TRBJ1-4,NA,CASSIVSGEGEKLFF,TGTGCCAGTAGTATAGTCTCAGGGGAAGGCGAAAAACTGTTTTTT
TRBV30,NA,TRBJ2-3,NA,CAWRRTGSDTQYF,TGTGCCTGGAGGCGAACAGGGTCAGATACGCAGTATTTT
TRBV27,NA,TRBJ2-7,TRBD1,CASSFHPGQANSYEQYF,TGTGCCAGCAGTTTTCACCCGGGACAGGCTAATTCCTACGAGCAGTACTTC
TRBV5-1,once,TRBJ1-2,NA,CASSLDGTTYGYTF,TGCGCCAGCAGCTTGGATGGGACTACCTATGGCTACACCTTC
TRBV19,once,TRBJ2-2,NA,CASTLSGFTGELFF,TGTGCCAGTACGTTGTCAGGGTTCACCGGGGAGCTGTTTTTT
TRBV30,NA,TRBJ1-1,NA,CAWSVTRTLNTEAFF,TGTGCCTGGAGTGTTACCCGGACACTTAACACTGAAGCTTTCTTT
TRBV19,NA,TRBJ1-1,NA,CASSILSAVNTEAFF,TGTGCCAGTAGTATCCTCTCCGCAGTGAACACTGAAGCTTTCTTT
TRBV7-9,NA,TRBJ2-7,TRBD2,CASSPGGFSYEQYF,TGTGCCAGCAGCCCCGGGGGGTTCTCCTACGAGCAGTACTTC
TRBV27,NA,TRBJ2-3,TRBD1,CASSFTGTGNTDTQYF,TGTGCCAGCAGTTTTACCGGGACAGGGAACACAGATACGCAGTATTTT
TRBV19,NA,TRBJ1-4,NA,CASRSGWEFANEKLFF,TGTGCCAGCCGCTCCGGTTGGGAGTTTGCTAATGAAAAACTGTTTTTT
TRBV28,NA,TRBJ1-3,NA,CASSPGGRIFSGNTIYF,TGTGCCAGCAGTCCCGGCGGGAGGATCTTTTCCGGAAACACCATATATTTT
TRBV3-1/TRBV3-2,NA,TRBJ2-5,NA,CASSPRVSGETQYF,TGTGCCAGCAGCCCCAGGGTCTCTGGAGAGACCCAGTACTTC
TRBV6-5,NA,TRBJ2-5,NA,CASSYSGGRGDETQYF,TGTGCCAGCAGTTACTCAGGAGGCAGGGGTGATGAGACCCAGTACTTC
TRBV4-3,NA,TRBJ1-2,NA,CASSQEPRTNYGYTF,TGCGCCAGCAGCCAAGAGCCCAGAACTAACTATGGCTACACCTTC
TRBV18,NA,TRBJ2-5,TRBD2,CASSPWGPRGEKETQYF,TGTGCCAGCTCACCATGGGGCCCGCGGGGGGAAAAAGAGACCCAGTACTTC
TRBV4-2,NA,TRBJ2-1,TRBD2,CASSQVPAGGHNEQFF,TGTGCCAGCAGCCAAGTCCCCGCGGGGGGGCACAATGAGCAGTTCTTC
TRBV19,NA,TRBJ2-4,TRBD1,CASRPGQGKGDIQYF,TGTGCCAGTAGGCCGGGACAGGGGAAAGGGGACATTCAGTACTTC
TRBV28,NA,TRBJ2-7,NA,CASTAGNYEQYF,TGTGCCAGCACGGCGGGGAACTACGAGCAGTACTTC
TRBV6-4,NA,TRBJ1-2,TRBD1,CASSAGTGAAYGYTF,TGTGCCAGCAGTGCCGGGACAGGCGCCGCCTATGGCTACACCTTC
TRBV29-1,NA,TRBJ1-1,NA,CSVEEVANTEAFF,TGCAGCGTTGAAGAGGTGGCGAACACTGAAGCTTTCTTT
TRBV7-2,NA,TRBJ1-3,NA,CASSLKGGGNTIYF,TGTGCCAGCAGCTTAAAGGGGGGGGGAAACACCATATATTTT
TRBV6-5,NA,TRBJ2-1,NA,CASRGLGAYNEQFF,TGTGCCAGCCGAGGACTGGGGGCTTACAATGAGCAGTTCTTC
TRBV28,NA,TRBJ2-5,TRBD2,CASSLSAGGQETQYF,TGTGCCAGCAGTTTATCTGCGGGGGGCCAAGAGACCCAGTACTTC
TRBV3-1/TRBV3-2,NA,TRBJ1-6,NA,CASSPYYPLAGNNSPLHF,TGTGCCAGCAGCCCATACTACCCCTTGGCAGGGAACAATTCACCCCTCCACTTT
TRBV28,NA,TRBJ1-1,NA,CASVTANTEAFF,TGTGCCAGTGTGACAGCGAACACTGAAGCTTTCTTT
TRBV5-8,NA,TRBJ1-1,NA,CASSQRWGRVAEAFF,TGTGCCAGCAGCCAGAGGTGGGGGAGGGTGGCTGAAGCTTTCTTT